This T cell receptor (beta chain) was observed in a study of blood T cell repertoires in COVID-19 (dated by TCRdb to about 2020). Describing the broader study: Collaborator samples came from the United States, Italy and Spain and covered acute and convalescent phases of COVID-19. Subjects who had been exposed to COVID-19, were actively infected with it, or had recovered from it provided the deeply sampled blood TCRbeta repertoires that made up the dataset. Where HLA class I and class II types were available, the types were taken from metadata supplied by the sample provider, not from assay-based typing. Sample metadata almost always included a de-identified subject ID, COVID-19 status, age in years and sex. The prospective study material was composed of cDNA or gDNA derived from T cells, B-cell-depleted T cells, or PBMCs. Samples were obtained from the ongoing ImmuneRACE study (first 160 participants) and from roughly 1,300 subjects provided by 6 global collaborators. The repertoires were released in a freely available public database meant as a resource for research on the immune response to SARS-CoV-2. Points the paper makes about the study in general: Clinical and demographic metadata were provided uncurated, with the amount varying by source and participant.

As for this clone: This clone's antigen is unknown. The record has no base qualities; no much larger clone is one base away.

In Seattle, one collaborating source enrolled patients while the infection was active and tracked those patients longitudinally over the course of disease. Whole blood was collected in K2EDTA tubes by collaborating institutions according to the institutions' own protocols. For TCRbeta analysis, collaborator samples were shipped as frozen whole blood, as isolated PBMCs, or as DNA extracted from either sample type. TCRbeta CDR3 regions were amplified from genomic DNA by means of the immunoSEQ Assay, a bias-controlled multiplex PCR. From the authors' description of their analysis: Within the assay, amplification of reference gene primers was used to estimate how many nucleated cells each sample contained. To quantify the absolute abundance of each unique TCRbeta CDR3 rearrangement, sequence reads were collapsed and filtered. For each sample, productive Simpson clonality was calculated as the square root of Simpson's diversity index over productive rearrangements. TCRdb limited this immuneACCESS table to in-frame rearrangements with V and J called. A share of clones is missing; checked studies link under half to unresolved V genes, and the rest is unexplained. From that table come the V and J calls and clone size; the DNA was used to work out D and trimming. The sample table records about 340,000 clones; 70% to 90% of these occur just once. The ten largest clones capture around 7.4% of the sample.

Ends trimmed: V by 2 bases, J by 0 bases; bases unmatched to a gene: 8. Based on the germline V gene, the CDR1 and CDR2 sequences are SGHTA and FQGTGA. The CDR3 sequence holds 19 residues, the cysteine and phenylalanine included. Only the CDR3 region is kept as DNA, spanning 57 bases read in frame from base 1. The chain links TRBV7-3 with TRBJ2-1; 12 central bases correspond to TRBD2. The sequence came from a woman aged 55-69 years with COVID-19, enrolled during active disease. The sequenced material came from peripheral blood. The CDR3 region has the sequence CASSLGPSGGAFSYNEQFF. The DNA reads TGTGCCAGCAGCTTAGGCCCTAGCGGGGGGGCTTTCTCCTACAATGAGCAGTTCTTC.